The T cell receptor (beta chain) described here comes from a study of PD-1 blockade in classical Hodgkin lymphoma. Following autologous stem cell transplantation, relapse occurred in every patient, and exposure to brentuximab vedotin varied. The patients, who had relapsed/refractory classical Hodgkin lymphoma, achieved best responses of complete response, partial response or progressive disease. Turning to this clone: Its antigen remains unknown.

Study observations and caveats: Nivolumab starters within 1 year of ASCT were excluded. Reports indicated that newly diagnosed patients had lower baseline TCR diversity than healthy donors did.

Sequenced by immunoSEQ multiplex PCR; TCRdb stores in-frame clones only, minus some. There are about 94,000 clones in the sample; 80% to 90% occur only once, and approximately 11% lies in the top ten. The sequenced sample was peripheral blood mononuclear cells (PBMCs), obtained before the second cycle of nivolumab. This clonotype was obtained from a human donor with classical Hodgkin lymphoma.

CDR3 DNA sequence: TGTGCCAGCAGCTTAGGCCGGGGAAATGGCTACACCTTC. Its protein product is CASSLGRGNGYTF. This sequence joins TRBV7-8 and TRBJ1-2; D unclear. The CDR3 contains 13 residues. The V end was cut by 1 base, the J end by 6 bases, with 9 bases between. Per germline, CDR1 SGHVS and CDR2 FQNEAQ.